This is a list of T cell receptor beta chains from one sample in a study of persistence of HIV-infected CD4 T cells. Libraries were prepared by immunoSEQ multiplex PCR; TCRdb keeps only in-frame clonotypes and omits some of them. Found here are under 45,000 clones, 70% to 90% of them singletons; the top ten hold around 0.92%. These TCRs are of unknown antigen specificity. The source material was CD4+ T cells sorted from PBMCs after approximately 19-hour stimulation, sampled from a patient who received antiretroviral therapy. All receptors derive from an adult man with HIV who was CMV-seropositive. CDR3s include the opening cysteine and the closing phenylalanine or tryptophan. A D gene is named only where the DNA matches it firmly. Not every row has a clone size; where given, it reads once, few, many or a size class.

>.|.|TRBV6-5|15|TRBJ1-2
TGTGCCAGCAGTCTTACAGGGAATTCTAACTATGGCTACACCTTC
CASSLTGNSNYGYTF
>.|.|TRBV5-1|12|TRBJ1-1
TGCGCCAGCGGTTCCAGTTGGACTGAAGCTTTCTTT
CASGSSWTEAFF
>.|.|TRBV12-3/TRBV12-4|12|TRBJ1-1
TGTGCCAGCAGGGACAAAGGGACTGAAGCTTTCTTT
CASRDKGTEAFF
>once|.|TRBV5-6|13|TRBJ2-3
TGTGCCAGCAGCCTCGGGGGGCCGGATACGCAGTATTTT
CASSLGGPDTQYF
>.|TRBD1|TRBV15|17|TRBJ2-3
TGTGCCACCAGCAGAGATCAAGGGGGCCCTAGCACAGATACGCAGTATTTT
CATSRDQGGPSTDTQYF
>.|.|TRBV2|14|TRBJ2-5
TGTGCCAGCAGTGAACCCTCACCCCCCAAGACCCAGTACTTC
CASSEPSPPKTQYF
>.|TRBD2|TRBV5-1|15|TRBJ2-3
TGCGCCAGCAGCTCCCGGGGGGGACAAGAAGATACGCAGTATTTT
CASSSRGGQEDTQYF
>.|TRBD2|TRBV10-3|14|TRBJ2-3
TGTGCCATCAGTCAGACTAGCGGGACAGATACGCAGTATTTT
CAISQTSGTDTQYF
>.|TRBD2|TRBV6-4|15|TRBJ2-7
TGTGCCAGCAGTCCTCAAGCGGGGGGGACGGTCGAGCAGTACTTC
CASSPQAGGTVEQYF
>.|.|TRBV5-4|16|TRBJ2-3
TGTGCCAGCAGCTCGGGGGTAAGGGGCCCTGCGGATACGCAGTATTTT
CASSSGVRGPADTQYF
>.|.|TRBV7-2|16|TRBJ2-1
TGTGCCAGCAGCTTAGAGGCGGACAGCTCCTACAATGAGCAGTTCTTC
CASSLEADSSYNEQFF
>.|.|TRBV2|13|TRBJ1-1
TGTGCCAGCAGTCCCGGACCGAACACTGAAGCTTTCTTT
CASSPGPNTEAFF
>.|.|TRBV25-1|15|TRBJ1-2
TGTGCCAGCAGTGAATGGTTGGGCGGGGGCGCTGGCTACACCTTC
CASSEWLGGGAGYTF
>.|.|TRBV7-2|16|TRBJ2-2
TGTGCCAGCAGCCGCAACGGACAGCTGAACACCGGGGAGCTGTTTTTT
CASSRNGQLNTGELFF
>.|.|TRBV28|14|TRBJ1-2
TGTGCCAGCAGCCGTCGCTCTTTTAACTATGGCTACACCTTC
CASSRRSFNYGYTF
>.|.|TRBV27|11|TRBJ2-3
TGTGCCAGCAAAAACGCAGATACGCAGTATTTT
CASKNADTQYF
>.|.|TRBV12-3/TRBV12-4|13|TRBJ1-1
TGTGCCAGCAGTTTAGAAGGGAACACTGAAGCTTTCTTT
CASSLEGNTEAFF
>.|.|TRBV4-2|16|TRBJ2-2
TGTGCCAGCAGCCAAGAGTTACAGGGCGGGTACGGGGAGCTGTTTTTT
CASSQELQGGYGELFF
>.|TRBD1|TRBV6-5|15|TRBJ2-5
TGTGCCAGCAGTTCAGGGACAGGGGGCGCGAAGACCCAGTACTTC
CASSSGTGGAKTQYF
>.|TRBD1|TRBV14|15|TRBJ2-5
TGTGCCAGCAGCCAAGGAGGGGGCCGGGGAGAGACCCAGTACTTC
CASSQGGGRGETQYF
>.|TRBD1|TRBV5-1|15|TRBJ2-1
TGCGCCAGCAGCTTGGCCAGGGGGACCTACAATGAGCAGTTCTTC
CASSLARGTYNEQFF
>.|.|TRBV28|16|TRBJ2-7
TGTGCCAGCAGTTTATACCTAGCACAGGATCCCTACGAGCAGTACTTC
CASSLYLAQDPYEQYF
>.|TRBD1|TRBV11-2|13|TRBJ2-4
TGTGCCAGCAGCTCGGACAGGGGGAACATTCAGTACTTC
CASSSDRGNIQYF
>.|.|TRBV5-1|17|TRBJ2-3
TGCGCCAGCAGCTTGGCCCCTCTTTGGGCTAGCACAGATACGCAGTATTTT
CASSLAPLWASTDTQYF
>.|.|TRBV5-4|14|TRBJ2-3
TGTGCCAGCAGCACGAGGGGTAGCACAGATACGCAGTATTTT
CASSTRGSTDTQYF
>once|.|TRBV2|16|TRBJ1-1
TGTGCCAGCAGTGAAAGACAGTCACTGGTTAACACTGAAGCTTTCTTT
CASSERQSLVNTEAFF
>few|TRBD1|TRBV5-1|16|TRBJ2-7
TGCGCCAGCAGCTCGGGGACAGGGGGATACTCCTACGAGCAGTACTTC
CASSSGTGGYSYEQYF
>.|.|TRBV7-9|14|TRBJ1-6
TGTGCCAGCAGCTTAAGCTCCTATAATTCACCCCTCCACTTT
CASSLSSYNSPLHF
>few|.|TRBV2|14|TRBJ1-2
TGTGCCAGCAGTCGGGAGGGCAGAAACTATGGCTACACCTTC
CASSREGRNYGYTF
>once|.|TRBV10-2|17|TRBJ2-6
TGCGCCAGCAGTGAGTCGAACTTCCAATCTGGGGCCAACGTCCTGACTTTC
CASSESNFQSGANVLTF
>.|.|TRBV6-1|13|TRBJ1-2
TGTGCCAGCAGTGAACCGGGGAATCGAGGCTACACCTTC
CASSEPGNRGYTF
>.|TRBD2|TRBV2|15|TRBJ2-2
TGTGCCAGCTCCATGGGGCAGGGAGGGGTCGGGGAGCTGTTTTTT
CASSMGQGGVGELFF
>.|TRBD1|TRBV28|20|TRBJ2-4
TGTGCCAGCAGCACGGAGCAGATTGGGACAGGGGCCCTAGCCAAAAACATTCAGTACTTC
CASSTEQIGTGALAKNIQYF
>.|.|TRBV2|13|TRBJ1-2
TGTGCCAGCAGGGGAGGGGCCGACTATGGCTACACCTTC
CASRGGADYGYTF
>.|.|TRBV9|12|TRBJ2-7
TGTGCCAGCAGCCTGACAGGTTACGAGCAGTACTTC
CASSLTGYEQYF
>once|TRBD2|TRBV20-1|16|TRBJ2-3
TGCAGTGCTAGTAAACTAGCGGGTATGGGCACAGATACGCAGTATTTT
CSASKLAGMGTDTQYF
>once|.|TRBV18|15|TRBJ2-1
TGTGCCAGCTCACCGGGGTCCGGGGCCTACAATGAGCAGTTCTTC
CASSPGSGAYNEQFF
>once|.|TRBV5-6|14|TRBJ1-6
TGTGCCAGCAGCTTGAGAGGGTTGGGTTCACCCCTCCACTTT
CASSLRGLGSPLHF
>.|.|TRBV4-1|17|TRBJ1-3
TGCGCCAGCAGCCAAACCCGAACGGGAAGCTCTGGAAACACCATATATTTT
CASSQTRTGSSGNTIYF
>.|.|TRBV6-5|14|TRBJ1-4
TGTGCCAGCACCTTTAGGGGAGCTGATGAAAAACTGTTTTTT
CASTFRGADEKLFF
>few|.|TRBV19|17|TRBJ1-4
TGTGCCAGTAGTATAGAAGGCTACCGATCAACTAATGAAAAACTGTTTTTT
CASSIEGYRSTNEKLFF
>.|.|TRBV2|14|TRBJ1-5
TGTGCCAGCAGCGGAACTACAGGGAATCAGCCCCAGCATTTT
CASSGTTGNQPQHF
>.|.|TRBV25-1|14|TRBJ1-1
TGTGCCAGCAGTGGAACAGGGAGACGGTTCGTTGCTTTCTTT
CASSGTGRRFVAFF
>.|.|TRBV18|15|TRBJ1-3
TGTGCCAGCTCACCACCCGGGACTTATGGAAACACCATATATTTT
CASSPPGTYGNTIYF
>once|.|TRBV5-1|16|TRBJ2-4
TGCGCCAGCAGCTTGGGGCAGAGCTCAGCCAAAAACATTCAGTACTTC
CASSLGQSSAKNIQYF
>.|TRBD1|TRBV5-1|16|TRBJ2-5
TGCGCCAGCAGCTTGGGTCCGAGACAGGGCCAAGAGACCCAGTACTTC
CASSLGPRQGQETQYF
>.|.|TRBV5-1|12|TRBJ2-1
TGCGCCAGCAGCTTGACTAGCAATGAGCAGTTCTTC
CASSLTSNEQFF
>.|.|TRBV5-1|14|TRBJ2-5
TGCGCCAGCAGCTTGGAAAGTGGTGTGCAGACCCAGTACTTC
CASSLESGVQTQYF
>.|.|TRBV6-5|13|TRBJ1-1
TGTGCCAGCATCCCGCACAGGGCGGGCAAGGCTTTCTTT
CASIPHRAGKAFF
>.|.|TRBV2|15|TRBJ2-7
TGTGCCAGCAGTGAAGGCGGAGGGTGGGCCAACGAGCAGTACTTC
CASSEGGGWANEQYF
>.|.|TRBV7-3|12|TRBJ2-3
TGTGCCAGCAGCCCGGGACGGGATACGCAGTATTTT
CASSPGRDTQYF
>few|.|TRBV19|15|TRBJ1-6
TGTGCCAGTAGTATTGTGGGGCACAATAATTCACCCCTCCACTTT
CASSIVGHNNSPLHF
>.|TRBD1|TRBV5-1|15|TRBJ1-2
TGCGCCAGCAGCCCGGGGGACAGGGGGCTCCATGGCTACACCTTC
CASSPGDRGLHGYTF
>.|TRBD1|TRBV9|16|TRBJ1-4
TGTGCCAGCAGCCTCGACAGGGGAGGGGCTAATGAAAAACTGTTTTTT
CASSLDRGGANEKLFF